This TCR beta chain was documented in a study of CD8+CD57+ T cells in acquired aplastic anemia. Looking at the study overall: Sorted CD4+ and CD8+ cells gave a mean 3.2 ug DNA, range roughly 0.2 to 27.4 ug.

It was patients with CD8+CD57+ cell expansion by flow cytometry who were chosen for sequencing. Every one of the patients had aplastic anemia (severe, acquired). Patients were untreated when blood was sampled. The template for TCR beta VDJ and CDR3 sequence profiling was genomic DNA. TCRdb recomputed calls from the reads with MiXCR, one row per CDR3 protein. This sample has about 120,000 distinct CDR3 sequences; approximately 50% occur once, and the top ten carry under 35%. Germline lookup yields CDR1 DFQATT and CDR2 SNEGSKA (reference sequence). The CDR3 is 13 residues long. Trimming shortened V by 2 bases and J by 11 bases, and 16 bases separated the two germline ends.

This TCR was sampled from a human donor with aplastic anemia. V and J are TRBV20-1 and TRBJ2-1; D gene uncertain. The sequenced material came from sorted CD4+, CD8+, or CD8+CD57+ T cells (not recorded which) from PBMCs. In DNA form, the CDR3 reads TGCAGTGCTAGACCACCGGGTATGAATAAGCAGTTCTTC. This sequence encodes CSARPPGMNKQFF.